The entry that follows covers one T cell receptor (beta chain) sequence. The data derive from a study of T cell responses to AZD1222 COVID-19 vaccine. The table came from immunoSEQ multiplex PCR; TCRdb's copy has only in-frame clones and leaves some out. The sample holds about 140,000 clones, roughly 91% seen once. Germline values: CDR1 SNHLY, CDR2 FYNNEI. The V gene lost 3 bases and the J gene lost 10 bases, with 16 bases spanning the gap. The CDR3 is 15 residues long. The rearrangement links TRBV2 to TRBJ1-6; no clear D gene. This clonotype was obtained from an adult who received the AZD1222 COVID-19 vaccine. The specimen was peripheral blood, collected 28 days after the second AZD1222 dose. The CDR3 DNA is TGTGCCAGCAGTGAGTTGGCTGGGAGAGAATCACCCCTCCACTTT. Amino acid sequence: CASSELAGRESPLHF.